This TCR beta chain derives from a study of identical twins. Only a few counts were recorded for this clonotype. Template switching added a universal primer site; cDNA carried unique molecular identifiers. TCRdb reprocessed the 5' RACE reads with MiXCR, giving one entry per CDR3 protein. The sample lists around 500,000 distinct CDR3 sequences; 14% were seen once. CDR3 size: 15 residues. Deletions cut 5 bases from V and 6 bases from J, with 20 bases between. CDR1 and CDR2 (germline): SGHVS, FQNEAQ. These data also featured in a second study, about yellow fever vaccine responses in identical twins.

The sequence was obtained from a woman aged 18 to 35 in good health. Source material: CD4+ T cells sorted from blood. The chain has TRBV7-8 and TRBJ2-7; possible D gene TRBD2, 6 bases. The CDR3 DNA reads TGTGCCAGCAGCCTGAAATGGGACTCCCCTTTCGAGCAGTACTTC. It translates to CASSLKWDSPFEQYF.